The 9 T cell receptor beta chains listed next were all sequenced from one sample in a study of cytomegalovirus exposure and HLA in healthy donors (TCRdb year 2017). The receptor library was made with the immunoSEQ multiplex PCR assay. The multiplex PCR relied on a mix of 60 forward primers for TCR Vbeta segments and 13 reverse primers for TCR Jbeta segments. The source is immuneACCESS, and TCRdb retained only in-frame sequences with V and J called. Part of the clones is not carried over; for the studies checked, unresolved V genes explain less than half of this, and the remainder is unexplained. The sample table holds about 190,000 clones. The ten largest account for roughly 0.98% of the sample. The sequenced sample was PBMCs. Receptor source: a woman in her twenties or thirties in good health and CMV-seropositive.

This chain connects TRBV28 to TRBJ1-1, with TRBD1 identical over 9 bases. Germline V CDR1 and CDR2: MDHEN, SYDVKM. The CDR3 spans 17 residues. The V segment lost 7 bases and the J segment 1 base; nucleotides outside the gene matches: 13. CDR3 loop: CASTKPGQGPKNTEAFF. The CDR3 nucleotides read TGTGCCAGCACCAAACCGGGACAGGGCCCCAAGAACACTGAAGCTTTCTTT.

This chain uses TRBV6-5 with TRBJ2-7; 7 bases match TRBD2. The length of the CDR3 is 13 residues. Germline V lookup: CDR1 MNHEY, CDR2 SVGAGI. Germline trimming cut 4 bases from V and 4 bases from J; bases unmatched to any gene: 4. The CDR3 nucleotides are TGTGCCAGCAGTTTGAGCGGGGAGTACGAGCAGTACTTC. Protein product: CASSLSGEYEQYF.

The CDR3 protein is CSTFHGSQNTEAFF. The CDR3 bases are TGCAGCACTTTCCACGGGTCACAGAACACTGAAGCTTTCTTT. The gene calls are TRBV29-1 and TRBJ1-1; no clear D. CDR1 is SQVTM and CDR2 is ANQGSEA in the germline V gene. Trimming cost V 8 bases and J 1 base, with 17 bases left between them. The CDR3 is 14 residues long. The full variable domain, with the rest looked up from reference TRBV29-1 and TRBJ1-1, is SAVISQKPSRDICQRGTSLTIQCQVDSQVTMMFWYRQQPGQSLTLIATANQGSEATYESGFVIDKFPISRPNLTFSTLTVSNMSPEDSSIYLCSTFHGSQNTEAFFGQGTRLTVV.

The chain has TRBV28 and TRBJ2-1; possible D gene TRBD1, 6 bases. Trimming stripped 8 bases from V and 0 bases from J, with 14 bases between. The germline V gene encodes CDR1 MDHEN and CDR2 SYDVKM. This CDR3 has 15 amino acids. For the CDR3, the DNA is TGTGCCAGCCAGGAACAGGGAGACTCCTACAATGAGCAGTTCTTC. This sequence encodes CASQEQGDSYNEQFF.

CDR3 residues: CASSSRGSPGSYNEQFF. DNA of the CDR3: TGTGCCAGCAGTTCGAGGGGGAGTCCAGGCTCCTACAATGAGCAGTTCTTC. This chain links TRBV28 with TRBJ2-1, with D possibly matching TRBD1 (6 bases). Germline CDR1 reads MDHEN; CDR2 reads SYDVKM. The CDR3 extends over 17 amino acids. V was clipped by 4 bases and J by 0 bases, with 16 bases between them.

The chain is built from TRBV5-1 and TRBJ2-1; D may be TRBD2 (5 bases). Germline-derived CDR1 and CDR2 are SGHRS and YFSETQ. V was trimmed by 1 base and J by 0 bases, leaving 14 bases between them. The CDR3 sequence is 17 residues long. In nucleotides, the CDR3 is TGCGCCAGCAGCTTGATGGGGAGCGGCCGCTCCTACAATGAGCAGTTCTTC. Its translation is CASSLMGSGRSYNEQFF. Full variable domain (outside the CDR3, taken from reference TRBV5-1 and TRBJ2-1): KAGVTQTPRYLIKTRGQQVTLSCSPISGHRSVSWYQQTPGQGLQFLFEYFSETQRNKGNFPGRFSGRQFSNSRSEMNVSTLELGDSALYLCASSLMGSGRSYNEQFFGPGTRLTVL.

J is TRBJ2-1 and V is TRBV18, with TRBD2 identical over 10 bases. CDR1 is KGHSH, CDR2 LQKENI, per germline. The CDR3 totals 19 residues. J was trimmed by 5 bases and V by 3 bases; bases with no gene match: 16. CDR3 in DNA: TGTGCCAGCTCACCGAACTTGCGAGCTAGCGGGAGTCGCAACAATGAGCAGTTCTTC. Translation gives CASSPNLRASGSRNNEQFF. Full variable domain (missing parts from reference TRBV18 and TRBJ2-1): NAGVMQNPRHLVRRRGQEARLRCSPMKGHSHVYWYRQLPEEGLKFMVYLQKENIIDESGMPKERFSAEFPKEGPSILRIQQVVRGDSAAYFCASSPNLRASGSRNNEQFFGPGTRLTVL.

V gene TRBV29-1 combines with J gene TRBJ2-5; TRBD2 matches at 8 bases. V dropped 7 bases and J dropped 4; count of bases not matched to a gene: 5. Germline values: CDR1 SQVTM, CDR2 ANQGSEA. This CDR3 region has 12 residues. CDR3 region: CSADGGGETQYF. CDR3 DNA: TGCAGCGCCGACGGGGGGGGAGAGACCCAGTACTTC.

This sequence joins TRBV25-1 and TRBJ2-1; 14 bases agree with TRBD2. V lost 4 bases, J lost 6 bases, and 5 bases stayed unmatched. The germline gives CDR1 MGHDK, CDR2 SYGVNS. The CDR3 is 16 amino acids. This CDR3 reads CASSGPGLAGGNEQFF. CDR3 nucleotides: TGTGCCAGCAGTGGCCCTGGACTAGCGGGAGGCAATGAGCAGTTCTTC.